The next 20 T cell receptor beta chains were all read from a single sample in a study of cytomegalovirus exposure and HLA in healthy donors. A multiplex PCR was run with 60 Vbeta primers and 13 Jbeta primers. Clones were sequenced by immunoSEQ multiplex PCR, and TCRdb holds only the in-frame ones, with some missing. The sample includes approximately 290,000 clones, 75% to 90% of them seen just once. Sequenced sample: PBMCs. The receptors originated from a girl under 10 years old in good health and CMV-seronegative.

The rearrangement joins TRBV2 to TRBJ1-5; D ambiguous. V lost 6 bases to trimming and J lost 2 bases, with 11 bases between them. CDR3 length equals 14 residues. CDR1 is SNHLY and CDR2 is FYNNEI in the germline V gene. CDR3 in amino acids: CASREEGGNQPQHF. CDR3 in DNA: TGTGCCAGCAGGGAGGAGGGTGGCAATCAGCCCCAGCATTTT.

The rearrangement links TRBV6-6 to TRBJ2-2; no clear D gene. V was shortened by 0 bases and J by 2 bases, with 10 bases between the two germline ends. In germline, CDR1 is MNHNY, CDR2 SVGAGI (reference sequence). This CDR3 is 16 amino acids long. The CDR3 bases are TGTGCCAGCAGTTACTCGATGACTGGAAACACCGGGGAGCTGTTTTTT. Translating gives CASSYSMTGNTGELFF.

This clone has just a few counts. The V and J genes are TRBV7-2 and TRBJ2-7; TRBD2 agrees at 8 bases. J gave up 0 bases and V 1 base, and 5 bases lay outside the gene matches. Germline V gives CDR1 SGHTA, CDR2 FQGNSA. The CDR3 has 16 amino acids. CDR3: CASSLGLAGDSYEQYF. DNA of the CDR3: TGTGCCAGCAGCTTAGGCCTAGCGGGCGACTCCTACGAGCAGTACTTC.

J is TRBJ1-1 and V is TRBV19, with D hard to call. Germline-derived CDR1 and CDR2 are LNHDA and SQIVND (reference sequence). V was shortened by 4 bases and J by 6 bases, with 21 bases between the two germline ends. The CDR3 loop spans 16 amino acids. The CDR3: CASSSLGSSSPPEAFF. The CDR3 DNA follows: TGTGCCAGTAGTAGTCTGGGGAGCAGCTCCCCACCTGAAGCTTTCTTT.

The chain employs TRBV6-1 and TRBJ2-7; tentatively, D is TRBD2 (7 bases). Germline V gene sequence: CDR1 MNHNS, CDR2 SASEGT. V gave up 6 bases and J gave up 2 bases, with 17 bases separating them. The CDR3 contains 15 residues. The CDR3 protein is CASSRGRGETYEQYF. The DNA for the CDR3 is TGTGCCAGCAGCCGAGGGAGGGGGGAGACCTACGAGCAGTACTTC.

This chain uses TRBV6-4 with TRBJ2-7; possibly TRBD2 for D (6 bases). The length of the CDR3 is 14 residues. V was clipped by 5 bases and J by 6 bases, with 17 bases between them. Germline V gives CDR1 MRHNA, CDR2 SNTAGT. Here the CDR3 DNA reads TGTGCCAGCAGTCTCCCGGGACTTATCCGCGAGCAGTACTTC. This sequence encodes CASSLPGLIREQYF.

This rearrangement joins TRBV15 to TRBJ2-7; D may be TRBD2 (6 bases). The germline V gene has CDR1 LNHNV and CDR2 YYDKDF (reference sequence). V lost 9 bases and J 2 bases, leaving 23 bases between the germline ends. CDR3 length: 16 amino acids. The CDR3 region has the DNA TGTGCCACTTCGAAGCCGGGAGCAGGAGGAACCTACGAGCAGTACTTC. This gives the protein CATSKPGAGGTYEQYF.

This rearrangement joins TRBV4-1 to TRBJ1-1; tentative D call: TRBD1 (6 bases). The CDR3 covers 16 residues. Germline CDR1 is MGHRA and CDR2 is YSYEKL. V was shortened by 0 bases and J by 6 bases, with 17 bases between the two germline ends. The DNA for the CDR3 is TGCGCCAGCAGCCAAGATCCGAGGGGGGGAGAGGCTGAAGCTTTCTTT. This sequence encodes CASSQDPRGGEAEAFF.

The chain uses TRBV7-3 and TRBJ2-1; the match to TRBD2 covers 12 bases. CDR3 size: 18 residues. Germline lookup yields CDR1 SGHTA and CDR2 FQGTGA. The V and J ends lost 1 base and 8 bases, in that order; junction bases with no gene match: 12. The CDR3 region is CASSLKLRSSGRVDEQFF. The CDR3 DNA is TGTGCCAGCAGCTTAAAGTTGAGGTCTAGCGGGAGGGTCGATGAGCAGTTCTTC.

A remark on this clone: The junction departs from the called germline gene at one end, perhaps through a read error. The gene calls are TRBV28 and TRBJ1-2; the D is unclear. Looked up from germline, CDR1 is MDHEN and CDR2 is SYDVKM. This CDR3 contains 15 residues. The CDR3 spells CATSGPTGKGYGYTF. In nucleotides, the CDR3 is TGTGCCACCAGTGGTCCTACGGGGAAGGGCTATGGCTACACCTTC.

This sequence joins TRBV6-1 and TRBJ1-2; D gene ambiguous. There are 14 residues in the CDR3. Germline CDR1 is MNHNS and CDR2 is SASEGT. Trimming removed 1 base at V and 9 bases at J, with 15 bases between. The CDR3 sequence: CASSEGTKAYSYTF. Here the CDR3 DNA reads TGTGCCAGCAGTGAAGGCACGAAAGCTTATAGCTACACCTTC.

The chain is built from TRBV6-1 and TRBJ1-2, with D possibly matching TRBD1 (5 bases). The CDR3 extends over 13 amino acids. Trimming removed 5 bases from V and 8 bases from J, with 15 bases in between. The germline CDR1 and CDR2 sequences are MNHNS and SASEGT. CDR3 region: CASSLQDTWGYTF. As DNA, the CDR3 is TGTGCCAGCAGTTTACAGGATACGTGGGGCTACACCTTC.

This clone was observed a handful of times. The genes are TRBV6-6 and TRBJ2-1; perhaps TRBD2 as D (6 bases). The CDR3 runs 12 residues. The V end lost 2 bases, the J end lost 7 bases, and 6 bases lay between the germline ends. Germline V gives CDR1 MNHNY, CDR2 SVGAGI (reference sequence). The DNA of the CDR3 is TGTGCCAGCAGTTACCTAGCGAATGAGCAGTTCTTC. Amino acid sequence: CASSYLANEQFF.

This clone was recorded once. This chain uses TRBV2 with TRBJ1-2; possible D gene TRBD1, 6 bases. CDR1 is SNHLY, CDR2 FYNNEI, per germline. CDR3 length equals 18 residues. V lost 5 bases to trimming and J lost 0 bases, with 22 bases between them. CDR3 loop: CASSLFLGAQKANYGYTF. The CDR3 DNA reads as TGTGCCAGCAGTCTCTTCCTGGGGGCGCAGAAAGCTAACTATGGCTACACCTTC.

J is TRBJ1-6 and V is TRBV30, with D uncertain. In germline, CDR1 is GTSNPN, CDR2 SVGIG (reference sequence). Trimming pared 3 bases from V and 9 bases from J, leaving 21 bases between. This CDR3 has 16 amino acids. CDR3 region: CAWSHSYSGGTSPLHF. In nucleotides, the CDR3 is TGTGCCTGGAGCCACTCCTACTCCGGTGGTACTTCACCCCTCCACTTT.

The chain recombines TRBV5-5 with TRBJ2-7, with D possibly being TRBD1 (5 bases). V was trimmed by 1 base and J by 3 bases, leaving 11 bases between them. This CDR3 is 14 amino acids long. CDR1 is SGHKS, CDR2 YYEKEE, per germline (reference sequence). CDR3 DNA sequence: TGTGCCAGCAGCTTGTCCCAGGGCCTCTACGAGCAGTACTTC. It codes for CASSLSQGLYEQYF.

The V call is TRBV7-8, the J call TRBJ2-7; TRBD1 matches 8 bases. The CDR3 is made up of 14 amino acids. Germline V gives CDR1 SGHVS, CDR2 FQNEAQ. V trimming: 5 bases; J trimming: 5 bases; junction bases outside the gene matches: 8. The CDR3 DNA reads as TGTGCCAGCAGCACGGACAGGGAGTATAACGAGCAGTACTTC. Amino acid sequence: CASSTDREYNEQYF.

V is TRBV4-1 and J is TRBJ2-3; D remains unclear. Trimming removed 1 base at V and 5 bases at J, with 10 bases between. The CDR3 loop spans 14 amino acids. Germline V gives CDR1 MGHRA, CDR2 YSYEKL. CDR3 in amino acids: CASSQVRAQDTQYF. The DNA for the CDR3 is TGCGCCAGCAGCCAAGTTCGCGCCCAAGATACGCAGTATTTT.

The chain joins TRBV6-5 to TRBJ2-7; 10 nucleotides line up with TRBD1. V lost 5 bases to trimming and J lost 4 bases; unmatched junction nucleotides: 5. The CDR3 consists of 14 residues. Germline V gives CDR1 MNHEY, CDR2 SVGAGI. Written as DNA, the CDR3 is TGTGCCAGCAGTAAGCCGGGACAGGGGTACGAGCAGTACTTC. Translating it yields CASSKPGQGYEQYF.

This clone was counted between two and nine times. The chain links TRBV25-1 to TRBJ2-7; unclear D gene. CDR3 size: 14 residues. The V gene lost 2 bases and the J gene lost 3 bases, with 11 bases spanning the gap. Germline CDR1 and CDR2: MGHDK and SYGVNS. In DNA form, the CDR3 reads TGTGCCAGCAGTGAACAGATCGGGTTCTACGAGCAGTACTTC. This gives the protein CASSEQIGFYEQYF.